This T cell receptor beta chain is drawn from a study of T cells in women clearing cervical HPV infection. As for the study in general: Case blood was drawn when the lesion was first found; control blood after infection became undetectable.

Turning to this clone: The antigen remains undetermined. The CDR3 extends 3 residues past the end of the read, so its final part is completed from the germline J gene.

Germline CDR1 reads KGHSH; CDR2 reads LQKENI. The CDR3 is 16 amino acids. The V segment lost 3 bases and the J segment 3 bases; nucleotides outside the gene matches: 7. General study findings and limits: CIN3+ cases had significantly higher TCR repertoire richness than controls, but evenness did not differ.

Generated by immunoSEQ multiplex PCR, the TCRdb table keeps only in-frame clones and is missing some. This sample's table reports some 23,000 clones. The origin of this receptor is a woman aged 18-70 years with a cervical HPV16 infection that either progressed to CIN3+ or cleared (not recorded which). Sequenced input: blood buffy coat. The chain combines TRBV18 with TRBJ2-2; TRBD1 matches 7 bases. The covered CDR3 bases are TGTGCCAGCTCACCCTACACCGGGACAGACACCGGGGAG. This codes for CASSPYTGTDTGE. The whole CDR3 region reads CASSPYTGTDTGELFF.